What follows describes a single T cell receptor beta chain. Its cognate antigen is unknown. Profiled with immunoSEQ multiplex PCR; TCRdb holds only in-frame clones, not every one. The sample has 60,000 to 85,000 clones, 90% to 95% seen once. This entry is derived from a study of cytomegalovirus exposure and HLA in healthy donors. Study-wide points: Some TCR beta chains (roughly 150 of them) were listed as cytomegalovirus-associated.

CDR1 and CDR2 from the germline V gene are MNHNS and SASEGT. V lost 3 bases and J lost 0; bases outside the gene matches: 3. The CDR3 contains 16 residues. Sequenced material: PBMCs. V gene TRBV6-1 combines with J gene TRBJ2-2; 8 nucleotides line up with TRBD1. The receptor comes from a man aged 18 to 35 in good health and CMV-seropositive. CDR3 sequence: CASSEVQGANTGELFF. CDR3 nucleotide sequence: TGTGCCAGCAGTGAGGTACAGGGGGCGAACACCGGGGAGCTGTTTTTT.